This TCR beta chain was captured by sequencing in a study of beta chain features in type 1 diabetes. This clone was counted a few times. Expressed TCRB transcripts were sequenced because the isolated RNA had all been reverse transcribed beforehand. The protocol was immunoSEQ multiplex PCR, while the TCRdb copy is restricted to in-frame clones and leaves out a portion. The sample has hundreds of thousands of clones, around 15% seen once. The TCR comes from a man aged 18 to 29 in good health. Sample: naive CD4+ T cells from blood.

CDR3 region: CASSFGQGVTEAFF. CDR3 DNA sequence: TGTGCCAGCAGTTTCGGACAGGGGGTCACTGAAGCTTTCTTT. The chain uses TRBV6-6 and TRBJ1-1, with TRBD1 matching over 10 bases. Losses at the gene ends were 4 bases for V and 4 bases for J; bases not matched to a gene: 3. Germline CDR1 reads MNHNY; CDR2 reads SVGAGI (reference sequence). The CDR3 extends over 14 amino acids.